This entry describes one TCR beta chain. The table came from immunoSEQ multiplex PCR; TCRdb's copy has only in-frame clones and leaves some out. The profile covers about 610,000 clones, with more than 75% appearing a single time and around 0.01% taken by the ten largest. This sample was included in a study of shared T cell receptors in the human thymus. The CDR3 is made up of 16 amino acids. V was clipped by 0 bases and J by 7 bases; unmatched bases: 2. Germline loops: CDR1 LGHNA, CDR2 YNFKEQ. These sequences were also reported in another study, on human thymus T cells. That work contributes: Having surgery to correct congenital heart defects, healthy Finnish infants acted as the donors. The thymus tissue came from resections taken during corrective heart surgery. In thymic and blood repertoires alike, V and J usage looked biased.

This sequence originates from a boy in the first two years of life with a congenital heart defect. The specimen was thymocytes. The chain is built from TRBV4-2 and TRBJ2-1; 14 positions agree with TRBD2. The CDR3 spells CASSQERTSGRNEQFF. DNA of the CDR3: TGTGCCAGCAGCCAAGAGAGGACTAGCGGGAGGAATGAGCAGTTCTTC.